This TCR beta chain was identified in a study of cytomegalovirus exposure and HLA in healthy donors. Trimming left V 4 bases short and J 6 bases short, with 12 bases between. The CDR3 contains 13 residues. The germline CDR1 and CDR2 sequences are MRHNA and SNTAGT. About this clone itself: As yet, its antigen is unknown.

The PCR ran on 60 Vbeta and 13 Jbeta primers. The data were produced by immunoSEQ multiplex PCR, yet TCRdb's version contains in-frame clones alone and is incomplete. There are some 100,000 clones in the sample; roughly 80% occur only once, and about 4.9% lies in the top ten. Findings and limits, study-wide: The presence/absence work took it that sequencing depth was about the same across donors. Earlier analysis yielded a pattern in which most TCR beta V segments were productive about 90% or about 30% of the time. Several V segments, TRBV6-2 and TRBV6-3 among them, could not be told apart and were dropped. Later on, analysis showed that most CMV-associated TCR beta chains appeared to be HLA-restricted.

The TCR comes from a man aged 50 or older in good health and CMV-seropositive. Sequencing was carried out using PBMCs. V usage is TRBV6-4 and J usage is TRBJ1-1; D unresolved. CDR3: CASSVAERSEAFF. The CDR3 region has the DNA TGTGCCAGCAGTGTTGCCGAGAGGTCTGAAGCTTTCTTT.